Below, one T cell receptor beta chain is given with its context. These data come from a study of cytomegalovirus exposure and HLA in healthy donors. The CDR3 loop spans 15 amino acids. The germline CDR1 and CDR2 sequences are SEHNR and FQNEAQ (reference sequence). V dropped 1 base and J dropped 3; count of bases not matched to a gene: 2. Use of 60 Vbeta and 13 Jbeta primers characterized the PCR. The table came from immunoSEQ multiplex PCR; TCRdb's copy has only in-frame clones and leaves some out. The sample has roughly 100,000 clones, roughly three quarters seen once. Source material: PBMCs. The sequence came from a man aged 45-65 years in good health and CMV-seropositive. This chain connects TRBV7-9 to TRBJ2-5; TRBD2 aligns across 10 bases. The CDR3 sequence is CASSLGTSGEETQYF. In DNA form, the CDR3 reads TGTGCCAGCAGCTTAGGGACTAGCGGAGAAGAGACCCAGTACTTC.